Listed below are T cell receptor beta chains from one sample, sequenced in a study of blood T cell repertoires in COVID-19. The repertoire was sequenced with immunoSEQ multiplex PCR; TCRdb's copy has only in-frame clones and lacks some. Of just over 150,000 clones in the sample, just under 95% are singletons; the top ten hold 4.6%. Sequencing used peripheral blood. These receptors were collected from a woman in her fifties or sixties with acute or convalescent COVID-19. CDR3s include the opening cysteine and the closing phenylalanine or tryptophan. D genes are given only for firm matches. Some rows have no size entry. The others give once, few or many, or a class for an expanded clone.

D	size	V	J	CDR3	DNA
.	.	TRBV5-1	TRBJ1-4	CASSPKEGGFPGELFF	TGCGCCAGCAGCCCCAAGGAGGGGGGGTTTCCTGGGGAACTGTTTTTT
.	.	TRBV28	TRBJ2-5	CASSHTSLARETQYF	TGTGCCAGCAGCCACACTAGCCTAGCAAGAGAGACCCAGTACTTC
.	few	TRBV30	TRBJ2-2	CAWTLYGAGELFF	TGTGCCTGGACCCTCTACGGGGCCGGGGAGCTGTTTTTT
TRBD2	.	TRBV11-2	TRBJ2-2	CASSLGLAGAAGELFF	TGTGCCAGCAGCTTGGGACTAGCGGGAGCGGCCGGGGAGCTGTTTTTT
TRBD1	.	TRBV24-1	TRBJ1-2	CATSDTGTGVIEGYTF	TGTGCCACCAGTGATACCGGGACAGGGGTTATAGAAGGCTACACCTTC
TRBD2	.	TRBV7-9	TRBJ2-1	CASSFLDGRALDEQFF	TGTGCCAGCAGCTTCTTAGACGGGAGGGCCCTTGATGAGCAGTTCTTC
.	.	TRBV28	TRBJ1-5	CASNPSGVPGNQPQHF	TGTGCCAGCAACCCCTCAGGGGTTCCCGGGAATCAGCCCCAGCATTTT
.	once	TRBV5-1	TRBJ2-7	CASSWVGGGEQYF	TGCGCCAGCAGCTGGGTGGGGGGAGGAGAGCAGTACTTC
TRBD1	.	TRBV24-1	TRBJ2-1	CATSDLSGGGSNEQFF	TGTGCCACCAGTGATTTGTCAGGGGGCGGAAGCAATGAGCAGTTCTTC
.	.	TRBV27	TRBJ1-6	CASSLLREPGSPLHF	TGTGCCAGCAGTCTACTCAGGGAACCCGGTTCACCCCTCCACTTT
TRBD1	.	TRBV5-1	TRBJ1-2	CASSLDRGDYGYTF	TGCGCCAGCAGCTTGGACAGGGGGGACTATGGCTACACCTTC
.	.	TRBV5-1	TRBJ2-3	CASSLEGVSDTQYF	TGCGCCAGCAGCTTGGAGGGGGTTTCAGATACGCAGTATTTT
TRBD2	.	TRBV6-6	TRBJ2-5	CASSLAGGPETQYF	TGTGCCAGCAGTCTAGCGGGGGGACCAGAGACCCAGTACTTC
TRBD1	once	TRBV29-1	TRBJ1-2	CSVEVRAGGRSYTF	TGCAGCGTTGAAGTAAGGGCAGGGGGCAGAAGCTACACCTTC
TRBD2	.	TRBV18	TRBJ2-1	CASSSTSGKGNEQFF	TGTGCCAGCTCTTCGACTAGCGGGAAGGGCAATGAGCAGTTCTTC
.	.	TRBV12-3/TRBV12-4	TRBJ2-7	CASSYGGRYEQYF	TGTGCCAGCAGTTACGGAGGGCGCTACGAGCAGTACTTC
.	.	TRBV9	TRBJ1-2	CASSTRTANYGYTF	TGTGCCAGCAGCACCCGGACAGCTAACTATGGCTACACCTTC
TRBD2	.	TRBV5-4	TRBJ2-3	CASSSPARISGRSTDTQYF	TGTGCCAGCAGCTCGCCCGCCAGAATTAGCGGGAGGTCCACAGATACGCAGTATTTT
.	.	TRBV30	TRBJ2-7	CAWRAGGPYEQYF	TGTGCCTGGAGGGCCGGGGGTCCCTACGAGCAGTACTTC
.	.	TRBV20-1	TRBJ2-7	CSASLEEGATLYEQYF	TGCAGTGCTAGTCTAGAAGAGGGAGCGACCCTTTACGAGCAGTACTTC
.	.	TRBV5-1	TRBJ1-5	CASSLEGAGRGQPQHF	TGCGCCAGCAGCTTGGAGGGTGCAGGCCGCGGGCAGCCCCAGCATTTT
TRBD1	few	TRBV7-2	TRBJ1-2	CASSPFGQGYYGYTF	TGTGCCAGCAGCCCCTTTGGACAGGGCTACTATGGCTACACCTTC
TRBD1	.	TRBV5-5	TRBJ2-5	CASSYPGTGAETQYF	TGTGCCAGCAGCTACCCCGGGACAGGGGCAGAGACCCAGTACTTC
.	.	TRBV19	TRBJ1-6	CASSQGDPSPLHF	TGTGCCAGTAGCCAAGGGGATCCTTCACCCCTCCACTTT
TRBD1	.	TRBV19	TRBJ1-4	CASSPGQANEKLFF	TGTGCCAGTAGCCCTGGACAGGCGAATGAAAAACTGTTTTTT
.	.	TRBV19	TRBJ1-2	CASSMRGPYGYTF	TGTGCCAGTAGTATGCGCGGGCCCTATGGCTACACCTTC
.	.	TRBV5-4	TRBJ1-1	CASSFGLRNTEAFF	TGTGCCAGCAGCTTCGGACTGAGGAACACTGAAGCTTTCTTT
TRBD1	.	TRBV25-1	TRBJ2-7	CASSPGTEGEQYF	TGTGCCAGCTCGCCGGGGACAGAGGGCGAGCAGTACTTC
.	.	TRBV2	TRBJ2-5	CASSTQETQYF	TGTGCCAGCAGTACTCAAGAGACCCAGTACTTC
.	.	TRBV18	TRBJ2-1	CASSPLTDNNEQFF	TGTGCCAGCTCACCATTGACAGACAACAATGAGCAGTTCTTC
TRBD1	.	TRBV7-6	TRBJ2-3	CASSLETGASDTQYF	TGTGCCAGCAGCTTAGAGACAGGGGCATCAGATACGCAGTATTTT
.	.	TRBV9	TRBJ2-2	CASSVNRQRNTGELFF	TGTGCCAGCAGCGTAAATCGACAGCGGAACACCGGGGAGCTGTTTTTT
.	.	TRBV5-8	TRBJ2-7	CASSWEGQVYEQYF	TGTGCCAGCAGCTGGGAGGGACAGGTCTACGAGCAGTACTTC
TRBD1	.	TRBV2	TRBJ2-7	CASSFGQGPYEQYF	TGTGCCAGCAGTTTTGGACAGGGCCCCTACGAGCAGTACTTC
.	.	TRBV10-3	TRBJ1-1	CAISSGGLNTEAFF	TGTGCCATCAGTTCGGGGGGGCTGAACACTGAAGCTTTCTTT
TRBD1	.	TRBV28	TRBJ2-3	CASSLAGGGADTQYF	TGTGCCAGCAGTTTGGCAGGGGGCGGCGCAGATACGCAGTATTTT
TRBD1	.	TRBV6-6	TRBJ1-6	CASSYLTGPPLHF	TGTGCCAGCAGTTACCTGACAGGGCCACCCCTCCACTTT
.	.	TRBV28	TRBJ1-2	CASIQEGWGYTF	TGTGCCAGCATCCAAGAGGGTTGGGGCTACACCTTC
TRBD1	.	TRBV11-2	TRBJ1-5	CASSLDGTGGGQPQHF	TGTGCCAGCAGCTTAGATGGAACAGGGGGCGGTCAGCCCCAGCATTTT
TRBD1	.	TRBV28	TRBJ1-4	CASRGQGARGNEKLFF	TGTGCCAGCAGGGGACAGGGGGCGCGGGGTAATGAAAAACTGTTTTTT